This TCR beta chain was sequenced for a study of blood T cells in healthy people across ages. Comment on this clonotype: No antigen is known for it.

With a J-beta primer mix and a sample-barcoded 5' primer, a second PCR ran about 7 to 12 cycles. Each CDR3 protein gets one entry after TCRdb re-called the 5' RACE reads with MiXCR. The profile shows hundreds of thousands of distinct CDR3 sequences, less than 45% of them singletons. Germline CDR1 is SGDLS and CDR2 is YYNGEE. The CDR3 is made up of 17 amino acids. V was pared by 0 bases and J by 7 bases, with 23 bases between. Each individual donor underwent a draw of 8.5 to 10 milliliters of peripheral blood. Per-sample PBMC isolation yielded at least 7 million cells. The study, taken as a whole, reports: With naive T cell percentage, TCR beta diversity showed a strong correlation.

Sequencing was performed on blood. This TCR derives from a man at least 80 years old in good health. V gene TRBV9 combines with J gene TRBJ2-7; tentative D call: TRBD2 (6 bases). CDR3 nucleotides: TGTGCCAGCAGCGTAGAGGAGGGCAGCAACTCCTACAATGAGCAGTACTTC. It translates to CASSVEEGSNSYNEQYF. The full variable domain, with the rest looked up from reference TRBV9 and TRBJ2-7, is DSGVTQTPKHLITATGQRVTLRCSPRSGDLSVYWYQQSLDQGLQFLIQYYNGEERAKGNILERFSAQQFPDLHSELNLSSLELGDSALYFCASSVEEGSNSYNEQYFGPGTRLTVT.